These T cell receptor beta chains were read from a single sample in a study of blood T cell repertoires in COVID-19. Sequencing used immunoSEQ multiplex PCR; TCRdb keeps in-frame clones, though not all of them. The repertoire holds roughly 150,000 clones, with 75% to 90% as singletons. Specimen: peripheral blood. Receptors originate from a woman in her thirties or forties with acute or convalescent COVID-19. CDR3s include the opening cysteine and the closing phenylalanine or tryptophan. The order of the fields is CDR3 DNA, CDR3 protein, clone size, J gene, D gene, V gene. The D gene is left open where the match is weak. Some rows mark clone size as missing; the rest say once, few, many or name a class of expanded clone.

TGTGCCAGCTCAACCGGGACACTTAATGAAAAACTGTTTTTT | CASSTGTLNEKLFF | . | TRBJ1-4 | . | TRBV18
TGCAGCGTTTTCCCACCTCCGGGACTAGTCTCCAATGAGCAGTTCTTC | CSVFPPPGLVSNEQFF | . | TRBJ2-1 | TRBD2 | TRBV29-1
TGTGCCAGTAGTTTTCTCCGACAGGGCGAGCAGTACTTC | CASSFLRQGEQYF | . | TRBJ2-7 | TRBD1 | TRBV19
TGTGCCAGCAGGGAAACAGGGTTCCACGAGCAGTACTTC | CASRETGFHEQYF | . | TRBJ2-7 | . | TRBV7-8
TGCGCCAGCAGCCAGGAGGACAGGGTCTTCGGTCAGCCCCAGCATTTT | CASSQEDRVFGQPQHF | . | TRBJ1-5 | TRBD1 | TRBV4-1
TGTGCCAGCAGTGCCACCTACACTAGCGGGAGGTCCTACGAGCAGTACTTC | CASSATYTSGRSYEQYF | . | TRBJ2-7 | TRBD2 | TRBV6-1
TGTGCCTGGACCGAACAGGGGAACTATGGCTACACCTTC | CAWTEQGNYGYTF | . | TRBJ1-2 | TRBD1 | TRBV30
TGTGCCAGCAGCCCGGGGGAGCCGAACACCGGGGAGCTGTTTTTT | CASSPGEPNTGELFF | . | TRBJ2-2 | . | TRBV6-6
TGTGCCAGTAGTACACGGACAGGGGCGAAAAACTATGGCTACACCTTC | CASSTRTGAKNYGYTF | . | TRBJ1-2 | TRBD1 | TRBV19
TGCGCCAGCAGTGAAACAATGTCGACAGATCGAGTGGGGGAGCAGTACTTC | CASSETMSTDRVGEQYF | . | TRBJ2-7 | . | TRBV10-1
TGTGCCAGCAACCATGTCGGAGACAGCTTAGTTGCCGATGAGCAGTTCTTC | CASNHVGDSLVADEQFF | once | TRBJ2-1 | . | TRBV28
TGTGCCAGCAGCGCGGGACAGGGGATATACAATGAGCAGTTCTTC | CASSAGQGIYNEQFF | . | TRBJ2-1 | TRBD1 | TRBV7-6
TGTGCCAGCAGTAACCTCCGGGACAGGGTAGAAGAGACCCAGTACTTC | CASSNLRDRVEETQYF | once | TRBJ2-5 | TRBD1 | TRBV27
TGCGCCAGCAGCCCTCTTACAGGGGGAAATCAGCCCCAGCATTTT | CASSPLTGGNQPQHF | . | TRBJ1-5 | TRBD1 | TRBV10-2
TGTGCCAGCAGCCAGGACAGGGGGGACAATGAGCAGTTCTTC | CASSQDRGDNEQFF | . | TRBJ2-1 | TRBD1 | TRBV4-2
TGTGCCAGCAGTGAAATGGGGGCCACTGGAAACACCATATATTTT | CASSEMGATGNTIYF | . | TRBJ1-3 | . | TRBV2
TGTGCCAGCAGTTTTAGCGGGAGGTACGAGCAGTACTTC | CASSFSGRYEQYF | . | TRBJ2-7 | TRBD2 | TRBV12-3/TRBV12-4
TGTGCCGGCTCAGACAGCCCACGAACCTACGAGCAGTACTTC | CAGSDSPRTYEQYF | . | TRBJ2-7 | . | TRBV6-5
TGCGCCAGCAGCCCGGAGGGAGGCGGCGGGGGGGCCATCTACGAGCAGTACTTC | CASSPEGGGGGAIYEQYF | once | TRBJ2-7 | TRBD2 | TRBV5-1
TGTGCCTGGAGTCCGATCAGGGCGGCTGGAAACACCATATATTTT | CAWSPIRAAGNTIYF | . | TRBJ1-3 | . | TRBV30
TGTGCCAGCAGCCTGACGGCGCGGACAGAGGGAAATGAGCAGTTCTTC | CASSLTARTEGNEQFF | . | TRBJ2-1 | . | TRBV5-4
TGTGCCATCAGTGAGTGGAGCGCAGGAAACACCATATATTTT | CAISEWSAGNTIYF | . | TRBJ1-3 | . | TRBV10-3
TGTGCCAGCAGCTCCTGGACTAGCCTTACCACAGATACGCAGTATTTT | CASSSWTSLTTDTQYF | . | TRBJ2-3 | TRBD2 | TRBV7-9
TGTGCCAGCAGCCAAGCCGGGGCGGGGGAGCAGTTCTTC | CASSQAGAGEQFF | . | TRBJ2-1 | . | TRBV3-1/TRBV3-2
TGTGCCAGCAGCCGCAACCAGGGGGCGGGCGAAAAACTGTTTTTT | CASSRNQGAGEKLFF | . | TRBJ1-4 | TRBD1 | TRBV27
TGTGCCACGGGTCGTAGCGGGGGGGGGAATGAGCAGTTCTTC | CATGRSGGGNEQFF | . | TRBJ2-1 | TRBD2 | TRBV24-1
TGTGCCACCAGCCTAACAGATACGCAGTATTTT | CATSLTDTQYF | . | TRBJ2-3 | . | TRBV15
TGTGCCAGCAGCTTAGGGGGGCTCAGCAATCAGCCCCAGCATTTT | CASSLGGLSNQPQHF | . | TRBJ1-5 | . | TRBV7-8
TGTGCCAGCAGCCACGGGACAGCCTACGAGCAGTACTTC | CASSHGTAYEQYF | . | TRBJ2-7 | TRBD1 | TRBV4-2
TGTGCCAGCTCACTACTAAACCTGAACACTGAAGCTTTCTTT | CASSLLNLNTEAFF | . | TRBJ1-1 | . | TRBV18
TGCGCCAGCTACGGAGGGTTTAGCCACTCCTACAATGAGCAGTTCTTC | CASYGGFSHSYNEQFF | . | TRBJ2-1 | . | TRBV5-1
TGTGCCAGCAGTTACCGGACAGGGTCGGGGTCACCCCTCCACTTT | CASSYRTGSGSPLHF | . | TRBJ1-6 | TRBD1 | TRBV6-2/TRBV6-3
TGTGCCAGCAGTTCCGATTACCCATACCCAGTCCAAGGGGCAGATACGCAGTATTTT | CASSSDYPYPVQGADTQYF | . | TRBJ2-3 | . | TRBV27
TGTGCCAGCAGCCGGATACAGGGTTACGAGCAGTACTTC | CASSRIQGYEQYF | . | TRBJ2-7 | . | TRBV3-1/TRBV3-2
TGTGCCAGCTGGCCGGGACTGACTACCTACGAGCAGTACTTC | CASWPGLTTYEQYF | . | TRBJ2-7 | . | TRBV28
TGTGCCGGCGACAAGTCTCCGGACAGGGGTTCCGAGCAGTACTTC | CAGDKSPDRGSEQYF | . | TRBJ2-7 | TRBD1 | TRBV6-5
TGTGCCAGCAGTGCAGAACAGTTCAATGGCTACACCTTC | CASSAEQFNGYTF | . | TRBJ1-2 | . | TRBV12-3/TRBV12-4
TGTGCCAGCAGTGAGGCTGTGACAGGGGAAGCTTTCTTT | CASSEAVTGEAFF | . | TRBJ1-1 | TRBD1 | TRBV25-1
TGTGCCAGCAGCGTAGGGGAGACTAGCGGGATCGGGGTCTACAATGAGCAGTTCTTC | CASSVGETSGIGVYNEQFF | . | TRBJ2-1 | TRBD2 | TRBV9
TGTGCCAGCAGCTTATCAGGGGATGGCGGCTACACCTTC | CASSLSGDGGYTF | few | TRBJ1-2 | . | TRBV7-9
TGTGCCAGTAGTAAAGGGACAGGGGACAACATGAACACTGAAGCTTTCTTT | CASSKGTGDNMNTEAFF | once | TRBJ1-1 | TRBD1 | TRBV19
TGCGCCAGCACCCTACTACCAGCCCGGGAGGAGACCCAGTACTTC | CASTLLPAREETQYF | . | TRBJ2-5 | . | TRBV5-1
TGTGCCAGCAGAAAGGGCGGACTAGCGGGCACAGATACGCAGTATTTT | CASRKGGLAGTDTQYF | . | TRBJ2-3 | TRBD2 | TRBV2
TGTGCCAGCAGCCGAACACGACAGGCCTACGAGCAGTACTTC | CASSRTRQAYEQYF | . | TRBJ2-7 | . | TRBV27
TGTGCCAGCAGCTTAGGGGCAGGGGGCACTGAAGCTTTCTTT | CASSLGAGGTEAFF | . | TRBJ1-1 | TRBD1 | TRBV7-9
TGTGCCAGCAGCTTCGCCCCAGGGACCGACAGGCTGAACACTGAAGCTTTCTTT | CASSFAPGTDRLNTEAFF | . | TRBJ1-1 | . | TRBV7-9
TGTGCCAGCAGCTTAATGGGGACAAGTAGCACAGATACGCAGTATTTT | CASSLMGTSSTDTQYF | . | TRBJ2-3 | . | TRBV11-2
TGTGCCAGCAGCTTATCGGGACGGGGAGGTGGCTACACCTTC | CASSLSGRGGGYTF | . | TRBJ1-2 | . | TRBV13
TGTGCCAGCAGTTATCGGGGATTAAACACTGAAGCTTTCTTT | CASSYRGLNTEAFF | . | TRBJ1-1 | . | TRBV6-6
TGTGCCAGCATTAGACTAGCGGCCTACAATGAGCAGTTCTTC | CASIRLAAYNEQFF | few | TRBJ2-1 | TRBD2 | TRBV2
TGCGCCAGCAGCTTGGCCGGGACTAGCGTACAAGAGACCCAGTACTTC | CASSLAGTSVQETQYF | . | TRBJ2-5 | TRBD2 | TRBV5-1
TGTGCCAGCAGTTCTGGGACAGGGGGCGAAGAGACCCAGTACTTC | CASSSGTGGEETQYF | . | TRBJ2-5 | TRBD1 | TRBV6-6